The 16 T cell receptor beta chains listed next were all sequenced from one sample in a study of siplizumab effects on memory and regulatory T cells. Measured with immunoSEQ multiplex PCR; TCRdb has only the in-frame clones, and not every one. The sample has roughly 80,000 clones, roughly 87% seen once; the top ten hold around 1.6%. Sequenced material: Tregs sorted from blood. The origin of the receptors is a human donor in good health.

CDR3 coding DNA: TGCGCCAGCAGCTCCTGGACAGGGCAAGTTGGCACCGGGGAGCTGTTTTTT. Its protein is CASSSWTGQVGTGELFF. V is TRBV5-1 and J is TRBJ2-2; 8 bases fit TRBD1. The germline V gene encodes CDR1 SGHRS and CDR2 YFSETQ. The ends lost 3 bases at V and 4 bases at J; junction bases unmatched: 11. This CDR3 has 17 residues. The variable domain in full, with the rest retrieved from reference TRBV5-1 and TRBJ2-2, is KAGVTQTPRYLIKTRGQQVTLSCSPISGHRSVSWYQQTPGQGLQFLFEYFSETQRNKGNFPGRFSGRQFSNSRSEMNVSTLELGDSALYLCASSSWTGQVGTGELFFGEGSRLTVL.

CDR3 in amino acids: CASSPMPRGTNTGELFF. DNA for the CDR3: TGTGCCAGCTCACCTATGCCGCGGGGGACGAACACCGGGGAGCTGTTTTTT. This chain uses TRBV18 with TRBJ2-2; 7 nucleotides match TRBD2. Germline V gives CDR1 KGHSH, CDR2 LQKENI. Losses at the gene ends were 3 bases for V and 0 bases for J; bases not matched to a gene: 7. The CDR3 has 17 residues.

The rearrangement joins TRBV7-9 to TRBJ2-7; possibly TRBD1 for D (6 bases). The V and J ends lost 3 bases and 3 bases respectively, with 12 bases between them. From germline, CDR1 is SEHNR and CDR2 FQNEAQ (reference sequence). The CDR3 spans 14 residues. The CDR3 DNA reads as TGTGCCAGCAGCTTTTCAGGGGTCGGCTACGAGCAGTACTTC. Protein sequence: CASSFSGVGYEQYF.

This clone has a handful of counts. The rearrangement uses TRBV10-3 and TRBJ1-2; maybe TRBD1 (5 bases). This CDR3 has 13 residues. V dropped 4 bases and J dropped 2 bases, with 8 bases sitting between them. In germline, CDR1 is ENHRY, CDR2 SYGVKD. In DNA form, the CDR3 reads TGTGCCATCAGTGCTGGGGGGAACTATGGCTACACCTTC. The encoded protein is CAISAGGNYGYTF.

Here the CDR3 DNA reads TGTGCCAGCAGCCCCGACAGGACTGGAAACACCATATATTTT. The encoded protein is CASSPDRTGNTIYF. This chain links TRBV7-2 with TRBJ1-3, with D perhaps TRBD1 (6 bases). Trimming took 5 bases from V and 2 from J, leaving 10 bases between them. Germline V gene data show CDR1 as SGHTA and CDR2 as FQGNSA. This CDR3 contains 14 residues.

V is TRBV7-2 and J is TRBJ2-7; perhaps TRBD2 as D (6 bases). The germline V gene encodes CDR1 SGHTA and CDR2 FQGNSA. This CDR3 region has 14 residues. The V end was cut by 3 bases, the J end by 3 bases, with 12 bases between. The CDR3: CASSLLGGLYEQYF. CDR3 coding DNA: TGTGCCAGCAGCTTGTTGGGGGGACTCTACGAGCAGTACTTC. Using reference TRBV7-2 and TRBJ2-7 for the parts outside the CDR3, the full variable domain is GAGVSQSPSNKVTEKGKDVELRCDPISGHTALYWYRQSLGQGLEFLIYFQGNSAPDKSGLPSDRFSAERTGGSVSTLTIQRTQQEDSAVYLCASSLLGGLYEQYFGPGTRLTVT.

The chain couples TRBV11-3 to TRBJ2-2; possibly TRBD2 for D (5 bases). Germline loops: CDR1 SGHNT, CDR2 YENEEA. The CDR3 has 17 amino acids. V lost 0 bases to trimming and J lost 1 base, with 12 bases between them. In DNA, the CDR3 is TGTGCCAGCAGCTTAGAGCCACCGAGGGAGAACACCGGGGAGCTGTTTTTT. It yields the protein CASSLEPPRENTGELFF.

The J gene is TRBJ2-7, the V gene TRBV18, with D possibly matching TRBD2 (6 bases). Per the germline V gene, CDR1 is KGHSH and CDR2 is LQKENI. V lost 3 bases and J lost 5, with 17 bases in between. This CDR3 has 15 residues. The CDR3 sequence is CASSPQTTGVDEQYF. The CDR3 nucleotides read TGTGCCAGCTCACCGCAAACGACGGGGGTCGACGAGCAGTACTTC.

This clone is a singleton in its sample. The chain uses TRBV2 and TRBJ1-5, with D unclear. Germline values: CDR1 SNHLY, CDR2 FYNNEI. The CDR3 has 15 amino acids. Trimming stripped 2 bases from V and 4 bases from J, with 12 bases between. CDR3 coding DNA: TGTGCCAGCAGTGAAAGCCCAGGAGGAAATCAGCCCCAGCATTTT. Residues: CASSESPGGNQPQHF.

V usage is TRBV11-2 and J usage is TRBJ2-5; D possibly uses TRBD1 or TRBD2 (5 bases each). Germline V CDR1 and CDR2: SGHAT, FQNNGV. Trimming cost V 3 bases and J 5 bases, with 19 bases left between them. The CDR3 contains 16 residues. The CDR3 spells CASSLNRQTNLETQYF. The CDR3 DNA follows: TGTGCCAGCAGCTTGAACCGACAGACTAACTTGGAGACCCAGTACTTC.

The chain carries TRBV7-3 and TRBJ1-4; 7 bases fit TRBD1. Per germline, CDR1 SGHTA and CDR2 FQGTGA. Trimming took 2 bases from V and 2 from J; bases not matched to a gene: 5. The length of the CDR3 is 16 residues. CDR3 in amino acids: CASSLVEGATNEKLFF. For the CDR3, the DNA is TGTGCCAGCAGCTTAGTGGAGGGGGCGACTAATGAAAAACTGTTTTTT.

The chain links TRBV15 to TRBJ2-1; 11 nucleotides line up with TRBD2. Germline values: CDR1 LNHNV, CDR2 YYDKDF (reference sequence). This CDR3 comprises 16 residues. The trim removed 1 base at V and 10 bases at J, leaving 9 bases unmatched. The CDR3, as DNA: TGTGCCACCAGCAGAGTGGCTAGCGGGGGGTATTTGGAGCAGTTCTTC. Its translation: CATSRVASGGYLEQFF.

This rearrangement joins TRBV5-1 to TRBJ1-4, with unresolved D. Trimming removed 0 bases from V and 0 bases from J, with 18 bases in between. CDR3 length equals 19 residues. Per the germline V gene, CDR1 is SGHRS and CDR2 is YFSETQ. CDR3 in amino acids: CASSLARYPGITTNEKLFF. CDR3 DNA sequence: TGCGCCAGCAGCTTGGCCCGCTACCCGGGGATAACAACTAATGAAAAACTGTTTTTT. The whole variable domain, remainder taken from reference TRBV5-1 and TRBJ1-4, is KAGVTQTPRYLIKTRGQQVTLSCSPISGHRSVSWYQQTPGQGLQFLFEYFSETQRNKGNFPGRFSGRQFSNSRSEMNVSTLELGDSALYLCASSLARYPGITTNEKLFFGSGTQLSVL.

The chain joins TRBV5-1 to TRBJ1-5; D possibly corresponds to TRBD1 (5 bases). This CDR3 region has 14 residues. The germline V gene encodes CDR1 SGHRS and CDR2 YFSETQ. V lost 0 bases to trimming and J lost 1 base, with 5 bases between them. The CDR3 region has the DNA TGCGCCAGCAGCTTGGCAGGGAGCAATCAGCCCCAGCATTTT. Its translation is CASSLAGSNQPQHF. Looking up the rest from reference TRBV5-1 and TRBJ1-5 gives the full variable domain: KAGVTQTPRYLIKTRGQQVTLSCSPISGHRSVSWYQQTPGQGLQFLFEYFSETQRNKGNFPGRFSGRQFSNSRSEMNVSTLELGDSALYLCASSLAGSNQPQHFGDGTRLSIL.

The chain couples TRBV7-9 to TRBJ1-1; D perhaps matches TRBD1 (5 bases). The CDR3 sequence is 14 residues long. Germline values: CDR1 SEHNR, CDR2 FQNEAQ (reference sequence). Trimming removed 3 bases from V and 8 bases from J, with 16 bases in between. The CDR3 DNA sequence: TGTGCCAGCAGCTTGTCTTCAGGGAGAGACGAAGCTTTCTTT. The encoded protein is CASSLSSGRDEAFF.

The chain couples TRBV14 to TRBJ2-3; weak D call: TRBD2 (6 bases). This CDR3 contains 14 residues. V shed 2 bases and J shed 4 bases, with 10 bases lying between them. Germline V gene sequence: CDR1 SGHDN, CDR2 FVKESK. CDR3 DNA: TGTGCCAGCAGCCAACTTTCTAGCGCAGATACGCAGTATTTT. Residues: CASSQLSSADTQYF.